The source of this TCR beta chain is a study of OX40 agonist ivuxolimab in advanced cancers. The protocol was immunoSEQ multiplex PCR, while the TCRdb copy is restricted to in-frame clones and leaves out a portion. The sample lists about 75,000 clones, 70% to 90% occurring once. The CDR3 loop spans 12 amino acids. Trimming took off 4 bases at V and 7 bases at J, with 9 bases between the two ends. Germline loops: CDR1 SGHRS, CDR2 YFSETQ. Study-level results: Expanded clones belonging to CD8+ T cells outnumbered, on average, those of CD4+.

Anyone with autoimmune disease history or systemic immunosuppression was excluded. To note about this clone: Its specificity is unknown.

The starting material was CD4+ or CD8+ T cells sorted from blood, obtained in a trial of the OX40 agonist ivuxolimab. The chain has TRBV5-1 and TRBJ2-1; D gene ambiguous. The sequence came from an adult with an advanced solid tumor such as melanoma, head and neck, liver or kidney cancer. The DNA of the CDR3 is TGCGCCAGCAGCGCCCCCGGGAATGAGCAGTTCTTC. Translating gives CASSAPGNEQFF. Based on the CDR3 plus reference TRBV5-1 and TRBJ2-1, the full variable domain is KAGVTQTPRYLIKTRGQQVTLSCSPISGHRSVSWYQQTPGQGLQFLFEYFSETQRNKGNFPGRFSGRQFSNSRSEMNVSTLELGDSALYLCASSAPGNEQFFGPGTRLTVL.